The 27 T cell receptor beta chains given below trace back to one sample, sequenced in a study of regulatory T cells in long-lasting Graves disease. Indicated time point: newly diagnosed GD, antithyroid drugs for less than 3 months. PBMC-derived RNA was used for the TCR library. HTBI primers from iRepertoire and Arm-PCR of CDR3 regions yielded the TCR beta libraries. TCRdb reanalysed the multiplex PCR reads using MiXCR and keeps one entry per CDR3 protein. The table has over 350,000 distinct CDR3 sequences, about 15% seen once. The same data also contributed to another study, on T cells in Graves' hyperthyroidism and ophthalmopathy.

The source was peripheral blood mononuclear cells (PBMCs), collected at new diagnosis, from a patient treated with antithyroid drugs. The receptors come from a woman aged 40 to 55 with Graves disease.

This clonotype was detected a few times. CDR3 region: CASSKSRGVDEKLFF. The DNA for the CDR3 is TGTGCCAGCAGCAAAAGCCGGGGGGTAGATGAAAAACTGTTTTTT. The chain recombines TRBV7-9 with TRBJ1-4, with D possibly being TRBD1 (5 bases). Germline values: CDR1 SEHNR, CDR2 FQNEAQ (reference sequence). The CDR3 runs 15 residues. The germline V and J ends were trimmed by 5 bases and 6 bases, with 16 bases remaining between them.

The genes are TRBV6-2 or TRBV6-3 and TRBJ2-1, with TRBD2 matching 11 bases. Losses at the gene ends were 5 bases for V and 6 bases for J; bases not matched to a gene: 9. CDR1 is MNHEY and CDR2 is SVGEGT in the germline V gene. This CDR3 is built from 16 residues. CDR3: CASSPETSGISNEQFF. The CDR3 bases are TGTGCCAGCAGTCCCGAGACTAGCGGGATTTCCAATGAGCAGTTCTTC.

This clonotype was counted at least ten times. The genes are TRBV6-5 and TRBJ2-1; 14 bases map to TRBD2. The V and J ends lost 3 bases and 3 bases, in that order; junction bases with no gene match: 10. This CDR3 region has 19 residues. Germline loops: CDR1 MNHEY, CDR2 SVGAGI. The CDR3 DNA reads as TGTGCCAGCAGTTATTACCAGACTAGCGGGAGGGGGATCTACAATGAGCAGTTCTTC. It yields the protein CASSYYQTSGRGIYNEQFF.

The J gene is TRBJ2-7, the V gene TRBV7-3; D is unclear. Germline V gene data show CDR1 as SGHTA and CDR2 as FQGTGA. The CDR3 totals 14 residues. Deletions cut 3 bases from V and 0 bases from J, with 9 bases between. The CDR3 is CASSFERSSYEQYF. The DNA of the CDR3 is TGTGCCAGCAGCTTTGAACGGAGCTCCTACGAGCAGTACTTC.

This clonotype has ten or more counts. V is TRBV5-1 and J is TRBJ2-3; D unclear. The ends were cut back, 1 base at V and 3 bases at J, with 9 bases in the middle. Germline V lookup: CDR1 SGHRS, CDR2 YFSETQ. The CDR3 is 14 amino acids. CDR3 in amino acids: CASSLKEETDTQYF. CDR3 DNA: TGCGCCAGCAGCTTGAAGGAAGAGACAGATACGCAGTATTTT.

The sample holds many counts of this clonotype. The chain links TRBV7-8 to TRBJ1-4, with 8 bases matching TRBD1. CDR3 size: 15 residues. Germline loops: CDR1 SGHVS, CDR2 FQNEAQ. Germline trimming cut 2 bases from V and 12 bases from J; bases unmatched to any gene: 11. The CDR3 sequence is CASSLREGTGAELFF. The CDR3 region has the DNA TGTGCCAGCAGCTTACGGGAGGGGACAGGCGCGGAACTGTTTTTT.

The chain links TRBV28 to TRBJ2-3, with D possibly TRBD1 on 6 matching bases. CDR1 is MDHEN and CDR2 is SYDVKM in the germline V gene. The CDR3 has 14 residues. The V end lost 2 bases, the J end lost 3 bases, and 9 bases lay between the germline ends. The CDR3 nucleotides read TGTGCCAGCAGTTTACTTCAGGGGACAGATACGCAGTATTTT. It codes for CASSLLQGTDTQYF. Full variable domain (outside the CDR3, taken from reference TRBV28 and TRBJ2-3): DVKVTQSSRYLVKRTGEKVFLECVQDMDHENMFWYRQDPGLGLRLIYFSYDVKMKEKGDIPEGYSVSREKKERFSLILESASTNQTSMYLCASSLLQGTDTQYFGPGTRLTVL.

This clonotype was seen ten or more times. V gene TRBV30 combines with J gene TRBJ1-5; 7 nucleotides agree with TRBD1. The ends lost 4 bases at V and 2 bases at J; junction bases unmatched: 8. The CDR3 is 15 amino acids. The germline CDR1 and CDR2 sequences are GTSNPN and SVGIG (reference sequence). CDR3 coding DNA: TGTGCCTGGACCGAGGAGGGGGCCGGCAATCAGCCCCAGCATTTT. Translated: CAWTEEGAGNQPQHF.

The CDR3 protein is CASSGPRGEFF. The CDR3 DNA sequence: TGTGCCAGCAGTGGGCCTCGGGGGGAGTTCTTC. This sequence joins TRBV7-9 and TRBJ2-1, with TRBD2 identical over 7 bases. V was pared by 6 bases and J by 14 bases, with 7 bases of the junction left unmatched. CDR3 length equals 11 residues. Germline assignment: CDR1 SEHNR and CDR2 FQNEAQ (reference sequence).

The chain links TRBV13 to TRBJ2-6; D might be TRBD1 (6 bases). Trimming took off 6 bases at V and 2 bases at J, with 29 bases between the two ends. The CDR3 loop spans 21 amino acids. Germline CDR1 and CDR2: PRHDT and FYEKMQ (reference sequence). CDR3 sequence reads: CASSQTRGWTVEGAGANVLTF. The DNA of the CDR3 is TGTGCCAGCAGTCAAACTAGGGGGTGGACAGTTGAGGGAGCTGGGGCCAACGTCCTGACTTTC.

This clonotype was observed many times. The chain carries TRBV7-2 and TRBJ2-7; D is ambiguous. The CDR3 spans 12 residues. V was pared by 1 base and J by 4 bases, with 5 bases between. The germline V gene encodes CDR1 SGHTA and CDR2 FQGNSA. The CDR3 protein is CASSLVLYEQYF. The CDR3 DNA follows: TGTGCCAGCAGCTTAGTTCTTTACGAGCAGTACTTC. Based on the CDR3 plus reference TRBV7-2 and TRBJ2-7, the full variable domain is GAGVSQSPSNKVTEKGKDVELRCDPISGHTALYWYRQSLGQGLEFLIYFQGNSAPDKSGLPSDRFSAERTGGSVSTLTIQRTQQEDSAVYLCASSLVLYEQYFGPGTRLTVT.

The chain recombines TRBV6-2 or TRBV6-3 with TRBJ2-3, with 9 bases aligning to TRBD1. In germline, CDR1 is MNHEY, CDR2 SVGEGT. CDR3 size: 16 residues. The V and J ends lost 5 bases and 5 bases, in that order; junction bases with no gene match: 11. The CDR3 coding sequence is TGTGCCAGCAGTGAAGTGGGGACAGGGTCGGGAGATACGCAGTATTTT. This sequence encodes CASSEVGTGSGDTQYF.

The rearrangement uses TRBV4-2 and TRBJ2-7; weak D call: TRBD1 (6 bases). From germline, CDR1 is LGHNA and CDR2 YNFKEQ. V lost 0 bases and J 7 bases, leaving 16 bases between the germline ends. The CDR3 extends over 15 amino acids. CDR3 nucleotides: TGTGCCAGCAGCCAAGATCGAACAGGGCCGAAGGAGCAGTACTTC. It is translated as CASSQDRTGPKEQYF.

This rearrangement joins TRBV15 to TRBJ1-2, with D uncertain. Trimming removed 0 bases from V and 0 bases from J, with 8 bases in between. Looked up from germline, CDR1 is LNHNV and CDR2 is YYDKDF (reference sequence). The length of the CDR3 is 15 residues. The CDR3: CATSRERRANYGYTF. CDR3 DNA: TGTGCCACCAGCAGAGAGAGGAGAGCTAACTATGGCTACACCTTC.

This clonotype was detected ten times or more. This chain links TRBV11-2 with TRBJ2-5; a weak D match, TRBD1 (6 bases). Trimming took 2 bases from V and 1 from J, leaving 11 bases between them. Germline lookup yields CDR1 SGHAT and CDR2 FQNNGV. This CDR3 contains 15 residues. CDR3 protein: CASSLTGRVQETQYF. CDR3 nucleotide sequence: TGTGCCAGCAGCTTAACAGGGAGAGTCCAAGAGACCCAGTACTTC.

The chain recombines TRBV5-4 with TRBJ1-2, with D unclear. Germline V lookup: CDR1 SGHNT, CDR2 YYREEE (reference sequence). This CDR3 has 13 amino acids. Deletions cut 4 bases from V and 2 bases from J, with 9 bases between. The CDR3 sequence is CASSPRPNYGYTF. CDR3 bases: TGTGCCAGCAGCCCCCGTCCCAACTATGGCTACACCTTC.

Ten or more counts support this clonotype. V gene TRBV11-2 combines with J gene TRBJ1-4; D possibly corresponds to TRBD1 (5 bases). CDR3 length equals 14 residues. V dropped 0 bases and J dropped 11 bases, with 13 bases sitting between them. CDR1 and CDR2 from the germline V gene are SGHAT and FQNNGV. The CDR3 DNA reads as TGTGCCAGCAGCTTAGAGAGGGGTAAAGGGAAACTGTTTTTT. It yields the protein CASSLERGKGKLFF.

This clonotype has a count of ten or more. The chain carries TRBV10-3 and TRBJ2-1; 7 bases are a match to TRBD1. This CDR3 comprises 14 residues. Germline V gives CDR1 ENHRY, CDR2 SYGVKD. The ends lost 10 bases at V and 10 bases at J; junction bases unmatched: 16. Written as DNA, the CDR3 is TGTGCCAGCCGAACCGGGACAGATCAACCCGAGCAGTTCTTC. Encoded protein: CASRTGTDQPEQFF.

The rearrangement links TRBV28 to TRBJ1-2; the D gene is possibly TRBD1 (6 bases). V was pared by 8 bases and J by 2 bases, with 15 bases between. The CDR3 contains 14 residues. Germline V lookup: CDR1 MDHEN, CDR2 SYDVKM. CDR3 protein: CASVRGGTNYGYTF. CDR3 bases: TGTGCCAGCGTGAGGGGGGGCACCAACTATGGCTACACCTTC.

This clonotype was counted ten times or more. V gene TRBV24-1 combines with J gene TRBJ2-1, with 8 bases matching TRBD1. Germline V gene sequence: CDR1 KGHDR, CDR2 SFDVKD. Trimming took 3 bases from V and 0 from J; bases not matched to a gene: 3. This CDR3 is built from 16 residues. The CDR3 DNA reads as TGTGCCACCAGTGATCCCGGGACAGGCTCCTACAATGAGCAGTTCTTC. Translation gives CATSDPGTGSYNEQFF.

The rearrangement joins TRBV12-3 or TRBV12-4 to TRBJ1-2; TRBD1 agrees at 10 bases. The CDR3 has 16 amino acids. V lost 6 bases, J lost 2 bases, and 9 bases stayed unmatched. As DNA, the CDR3 is TGTGCCAGCAGCCGCCCCGGGACAGGGGCAAACTATGGCTACACCTTC. It specifies CASSRPGTGANYGYTF.

This clonotype was counted at least ten times. The rearrangement joins TRBV28 to TRBJ2-3; 10 nucleotides line up with TRBD1. Losses at the gene ends were 1 base for V and 5 bases for J; bases not matched to a gene: 3. The CDR3 contains 15 residues. Germline CDR1 MDHEN, CDR2 SYDVKM. Here the CDR3 reads CASSLYGQGGDTQYF. The CDR3 DNA reads as TGTGCCAGCAGTTTATACGGACAGGGGGGAGATACGCAGTATTTT.

The chain joins TRBV6-1 to TRBJ2-7, with TRBD2 matching over 7 bases. With 4 bases clipped from V and 3 bases from J, the junction kept 9 bases outside the gene matches. CDR1 is MNHNS and CDR2 is SASEGT in the germline V gene. This CDR3 is 15 amino acids long. The DNA of the CDR3 is TGTGCCAGCAGTGTCTTGACTAGCCTGAACTACGAGCAGTACTTC. Residues: CASSVLTSLNYEQYF.

The gene calls are TRBV3-1 and TRBJ2-2; TRBD2 is a possible D gene (5 bases). Trimming pared 0 bases from V and 4 bases from J, leaving 9 bases between. This CDR3 region has 15 residues. Germline V gene data show CDR1 as LGHDT and CDR2 as YNNKEL (reference sequence). For the CDR3, the DNA is TGTGCCAGCAGCCAAGACCCTAGCCCCACCGGGGAGCTGTTTTTT. Translation: CASSQDPSPTGELFF.

At least ten counts were recorded for this clonotype. The V gene is TRBV29-1, the J gene TRBJ2-1; a weak D match, TRBD1 (6 bases). The CDR3 is made up of 16 amino acids. CDR1 is SQVTM, CDR2 ANQGSEA, per germline. Trimming cost V 2 bases and J 1 base, with 15 bases left between them. The CDR3: CSVESPDRKSYNEQFF. The CDR3 DNA is TGCAGCGTTGAATCCCCGGACAGAAAGTCCTACAATGAGCAGTTCTTC.

There are many counts of this clonotype. The chain links TRBV12-3 or TRBV12-4 to TRBJ1-5; D might be TRBD1 (5 bases). The V end lost 2 bases, the J end lost 6 bases, and 17 bases lay between the germline ends. The CDR3 runs 16 residues. CDR3 loop: CASSLNLWGAGQPQHF. The DNA of the CDR3 is TGTGCCAGCAGTTTAAATCTTTGGGGCGCAGGTCAGCCCCAGCATTTT.

There are many counts of this clonotype. The CDR3 nucleotides are TGTGCCAGCAGCTTGTACGGAAGAACTGTCGATGAGCAGTTCTTC. It encodes CASSLYGRTVDEQFF. The V and J genes are TRBV5-5 and TRBJ2-1; no reliable D call. Germline CDR1 SGHKS, CDR2 YYEKEE (reference sequence). The V end lost 1 base, the J end lost 8 bases, and 16 bases lay between the germline ends. The CDR3 has 15 residues.